The 11 T cell receptor beta chains below come from one sample, sequenced in a study of blood T cell repertoires in COVID-19. The repertoire was sequenced with immunoSEQ multiplex PCR; TCRdb's copy has only in-frame clones and lacks some. This table has 200,000 to 250,000 clones, 84% appearing once. Material: peripheral blood. These receptors were obtained from a woman in her thirties or forties who had recovered from COVID-19.

CDR3 sequence reads: CASSETGGSLVNTIYF. CDR3 coding DNA: TGTGCCAGCAGCGAGACAGGGGGGTCTTTAGTGAACACCATATATTTT. This sequence joins TRBV9 and TRBJ1-3; 9 positions match TRBD1. Germline CDR1 reads SGDLS; CDR2 reads YYNGEE. V lost 3 bases to trimming and J lost 7 bases; unmatched junction nucleotides: 11. The CDR3 is 16 residues long.

The chain carries TRBV6-5 and TRBJ1-1, with a possible D match to TRBD1 (5 bases). Deletions cut 0 bases from V and 2 bases from J, with 13 bases between. The CDR3 loop spans 16 amino acids. Germline assignment: CDR1 MNHEY and CDR2 SVGAGI. The CDR3 coding sequence is TGTGCCAGCAGTTACTCGACCCAGGGTTCTAACACTGAAGCTTTCTTT. It encodes CASSYSTQGSNTEAFF.

The chain recombines TRBV7-8 with TRBJ1-2, with D uncertain. V lost 2 bases, J lost 6 bases, and 16 bases lay in between. This CDR3 is built from 15 residues. Germline CDR1 SGHVS, CDR2 FQNEAQ. CDR3 amino acids: CASSLMNTPDNGYTF. The CDR3 DNA is TGTGCCAGCAGCTTAATGAATACTCCCGACAATGGCTACACCTTC.

The V gene is TRBV24-1, the J gene TRBJ2-1, with a weak D call TRBD1 (7 bases). The ends were cut back, 4 bases at V and 16 bases at J, with 19 bases in the middle. Looked up from germline, CDR1 is KGHDR and CDR2 is SFDVKD. This CDR3 region has 13 residues. This chain's CDR3 is CATSDPSGDRVFF. DNA for the CDR3: TGTGCCACCAGTGACCCCTCGGGAGACAGGGTTTTCTTC.

This rearrangement joins TRBV5-1 to TRBJ2-1; 12 nucleotides agree with TRBD2. Germline assignment: CDR1 SGHRS and CDR2 YFSETQ. Trimming cost V 4 bases and J 15 bases; bases outside gene matches: 11. There are 14 residues in the CDR3. In DNA, the CDR3 is TGCGCCAGCAGCGTTGATCTAGCGGGGGGGCATGCGTTCTTC. Translation gives CASSVDLAGGHAFF.

This chain joins TRBV19 and TRBJ1-1, with 7 bases fitting TRBD1. Germline loops: CDR1 LNHDA, CDR2 SQIVND (reference sequence). V lost 3 bases, J lost 5 bases, and 6 bases stayed unmatched. The CDR3 spans 14 residues. In nucleotides, the CDR3 is TGTGCCAGTAGTATTACCCCAGGGGGGACTGAAGCTTTCTTT. Encoded protein: CASSITPGGTEAFF.

The chain carries TRBV6-2 or TRBV6-3 and TRBJ1-5; TRBD1 aligns across 7 bases. J gave up 1 base and V 5 bases, and 8 bases lay outside the gene matches. The CDR3 is made up of 16 amino acids. CDR1 MNHEY and CDR2 SVGEGT come from the germline V gene. The CDR3 region has the DNA TGTGCCAGCAGTCTTGGGACAGATGGGAGCAATCAGCCCCAGCATTTT. Translation: CASSLGTDGSNQPQHF.

The sample holds one count of this clone. The chain combines TRBV12-3 or TRBV12-4 with TRBJ2-4; tentatively, D is TRBD2 (6 bases). The CDR3 length is 13 residues. Trimming stripped 6 bases from V and 12 bases from J, with 18 bases between. As DNA, the CDR3 is TGTGCCAGCAGAGACGGGACTTCCGCGGCTCAGTACTTC. Its translation: CASRDGTSAAQYF.

This chain joins TRBV10-2 and TRBJ1-3, with D possibly matching TRBD1 (6 bases). CDR3 length: 14 residues. The ends were cut back, 3 bases at V and 7 bases at J, with 13 bases in the middle. Germline lookup yields CDR1 WSHSY and CDR2 SAAADI. The CDR3 sequence is CASSDRGQGNTIYF. The CDR3 DNA reads TGCGCCAGCAGTGACCGGGGACAAGGGAACACCATATATTTT.

The genes are TRBV5-6 and TRBJ1-1; perhaps TRBD1 as D (6 bases). Trimming left V 3 bases short and J 1 base short, with 25 bases between. Germline CDR1 is SGHDT and CDR2 is YYEEEE. The CDR3 runs to 19 residues. The CDR3 DNA is TGTGCCAGCAGCTCGGTGTCAGGGGACCTATTCAAACCGAACACTGAAGCTTTCTTT. Amino acid sequence: CASSSVSGDLFKPNTEAFF.

The rearrangement joins TRBV7-3 to TRBJ2-5, with TRBD2 matching 7 bases. V was pared by 3 bases and J by 2 bases, with 0 bases of the junction left unmatched. This CDR3 contains 13 residues. Germline CDR1 reads SGHTA; CDR2 reads FQGTGA. The CDR3 coding sequence is TGTGCCAGCAGCTTGGGACTACAAGAGACCCAGTACTTC. Protein product: CASSLGLQETQYF.